The rows below give T cell receptor beta chains drawn from one sample of a study of shared clonotypes between healthy human individuals. The protocol was immunoSEQ multiplex PCR, while the TCRdb copy is restricted to in-frame clones and leaves out a portion. This sample yields more than 2 million clones, of which just under 95% are seen a single time; around 1.7% belongs to the top ten. Sequenced: naive CD8+ T cells from PBMCs. The source of these receptors is a man aged 18-30 years in good health. Some clones in this sample may be carry-over from other donors' samples. Each CDR3 is given with its conserved first and last residue. The D gene is left open where the match is weak. Size is stated for part of the rows, as once, few or many counts, or as a class when the clone is expanded.

d_gene	abundance	v_gene	j_gene	CDR3nt	CDR3aa
-	-	TRBV6-1	TRBJ2-1	TGTGCCAGCAGTGAAGTGTTGCGGGCGAATGAGCAGTTCTTC	CASSEVLRANEQFF
-	-	TRBV6-1	TRBJ2-7	TGTGCCAGCAGTGAAGCAGTTGCGGGAAGGGGCTACGAGCAGTACTTC	CASSEAVAGRGYEQYF
-	-	TRBV7-9	TRBJ2-5	TGTGCCAGCAGCTTGACAGTCCAAGAGACCCAGTACTTC	CASSLTVQETQYF
TRBD2	-	TRBV15	TRBJ2-7	TGTGCCACCAGCACCAGGACTAGCGGCAACTACGAGCAGTACTTC	CATSTRTSGNYEQYF
-	-	TRBV7-9	TRBJ1-1	TGTGCCAGCAGCTTAGCGGGATTAGCCTCTGAAGCTTTCTTT	CASSLAGLASEAFF
-	once	TRBV19	TRBJ1-1	TGTGCCAGTAGCTTTGGCTTGAACACTGAAGCTTTCTTT	CASSFGLNTEAFF
-	-	TRBV9	TRBJ2-1	TGTGCCAGCAGCGTAGGTCAGGATGAGCAGTTCTTC	CASSVGQDEQFF
TRBD2	-	TRBV27	TRBJ2-1	TGTGCCAGCAGCCTCGGGGGGGCGGGGTACAATGAGCAGTTCTTC	CASSLGGAGYNEQFF
-	-	TRBV7-9	TRBJ2-1	TGTGCCAGCACTGACCCGGGCCCCTTTTATGAGCAGTTCTTC	CASTDPGPFYEQFF
-	-	TRBV9	TRBJ2-1	TGTGCCAGCAGCGTAGCTTCAGGAGTCAATGAGCAGTTCTTC	CASSVASGVNEQFF
-	-	TRBV7-9	TRBJ1-3	TGTGCCAGCAGCCATGGTCCCTCTGGAAACACCATATATTTT	CASSHGPSGNTIYF
-	once	TRBV5-1	TRBJ1-1	TGCGCCAGCAGCTTGGGACAAGGACCCACTGAAGCTTTCTTT	CASSLGQGPTEAFF
-	-	TRBV5-5	TRBJ1-2	TGTGCCAGCAGCTTGTCCAGGGACTATGGCTACACCTTC	CASSLSRDYGYTF
-	-	TRBV27	TRBJ2-7	TGTGCCAGCAGTTCACGTGAGGGCCGCTACGAGCAGTACTTC	CASSSREGRYEQYF
-	-	TRBV27	TRBJ1-2	TGTGCCAGCAGTTTCCGGGCCGCAGGCTATGGCTACACCTTC	CASSFRAAGYGYTF
-	-	TRBV9	TRBJ1-3	TGTGCCAGCAGCGCTGGGGAATCTGGAAACACCATATATTTT	CASSAGESGNTIYF
-	once	TRBV6-6	TRBJ1-2	TGTGCCAGCCACCCCTACAGCTCAGGGGATTATGGCTACACCTTC	CASHPYSSGDYGYTF
-	-	TRBV7-9	TRBJ2-7	TGTGCCAGCAGCCCCAAAGGGGCAGGGCAGTACGAGCAGTACTTC	CASSPKGAGQYEQYF
TRBD2	-	TRBV27	TRBJ2-7	TGTGCCAGCAGTTCCCTCCATGAGCGGGAGTACTACGAGCAGTACTTC	CASSSLHEREYYEQYF
-	few	TRBV7-9	TRBJ2-5	TGTGCCAGCAGCTTAGGGAGGGGCTCTGACGGGACCCAGTACTTC	CASSLGRGSDGTQYF
-	once	TRBV5-6	TRBJ1-5	TGTGCCAGCAGCTTGTGGCAGGGTTATCAGCCCCAGCATTTT	CASSLWQGYQPQHF
-	-	TRBV4-1	TRBJ2-7	TGCGCCAGCAGCCAAGATAGGATGGGAGTTGGCTACGAGCAGTACTTC	CASSQDRMGVGYEQYF
TRBD2	-	TRBV7-9	TRBJ2-1	TGTGCCAGCAGCCCAGCTAGCGGGATCAGCGATGAGCAGTTCTTC	CASSPASGISDEQFF